Given below is one TCR beta chain in context. This specimen comes from a study of cytomegalovirus exposure and HLA in healthy donors. PCR was performed using 60 Vbeta and 13 Jbeta primers. Assay used: immunoSEQ multiplex PCR; TCRdb lists only in-frame clones, some missing. The table records under 200,000 clones, around two thirds of them present only once. With 8 bases clipped from V and 0 bases from J, the junction kept 6 bases outside the gene matches. Germline V CDR1 and CDR2: SNHLY, FYNNEI. The CDR3 totals 15 residues. This sequence originates from a man aged 45-65 years in good health and CMV-seronegative. The J gene is TRBJ1-1, the V gene TRBV2, with 10 bases identical to TRBD1. Input material: PBMCs. CDR3 loop: CASSGQGVMNTEAFF. DNA for the CDR3: TGTGCCAGCTCTGGACAGGGGGTCATGAACACTGAAGCTTTCTTT.